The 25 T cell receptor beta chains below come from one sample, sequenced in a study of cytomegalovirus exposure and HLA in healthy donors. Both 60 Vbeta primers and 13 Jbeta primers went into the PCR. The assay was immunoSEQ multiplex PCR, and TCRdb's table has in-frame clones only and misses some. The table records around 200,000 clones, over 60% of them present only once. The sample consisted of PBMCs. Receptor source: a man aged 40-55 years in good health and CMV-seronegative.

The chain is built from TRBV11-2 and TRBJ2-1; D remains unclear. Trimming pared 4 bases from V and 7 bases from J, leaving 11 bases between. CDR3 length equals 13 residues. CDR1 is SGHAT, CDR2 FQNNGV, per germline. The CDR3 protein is CASSSALTNEQFF. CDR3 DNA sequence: TGTGCCAGCAGCTCAGCGTTAACTAATGAGCAGTTCTTC. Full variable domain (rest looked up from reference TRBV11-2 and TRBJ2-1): EAGVAQSPRYKIIEKRQSVAFWCNPISGHATLYWYQQILGQGPKLLIQFQNNGVVDDSQLPKDRFSAERLKGVDSTLKIQPAKLEDSAVYLCASSSALTNEQFFGPGTRLTVL.

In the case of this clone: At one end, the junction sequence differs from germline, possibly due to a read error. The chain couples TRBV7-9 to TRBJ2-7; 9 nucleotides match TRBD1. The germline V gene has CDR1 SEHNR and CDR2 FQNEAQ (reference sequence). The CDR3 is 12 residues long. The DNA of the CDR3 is TGTGCCAGCAGAGACCGGACAGGGGAGGTGAACTTC. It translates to CASRDRTGEVNF.

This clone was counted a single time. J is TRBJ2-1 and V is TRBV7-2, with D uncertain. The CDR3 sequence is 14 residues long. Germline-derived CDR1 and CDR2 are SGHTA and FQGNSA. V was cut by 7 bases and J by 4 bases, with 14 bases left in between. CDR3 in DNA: TGTGCCAGCAAGCCTTCGGTCCAATACAATGAGCAGTTCTTC. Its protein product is CASKPSVQYNEQFF.

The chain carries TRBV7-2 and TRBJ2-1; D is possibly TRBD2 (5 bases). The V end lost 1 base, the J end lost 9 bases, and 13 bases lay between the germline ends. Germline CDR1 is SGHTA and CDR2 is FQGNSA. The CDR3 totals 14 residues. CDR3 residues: CASSLVGSGSEQFF. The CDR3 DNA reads TGTGCCAGCAGCTTAGTCGGCTCGGGAAGTGAGCAGTTCTTC.

CDR3 nucleotides: TGCGCCAGCAGCCTAGGGACTAGCGGGTGCAATGAGCAGTTCTTC. As protein: CASSLGTSGCNEQFF. The genes are TRBV5-1 and TRBJ2-1, with 12 bases identical to TRBD2. The trim removed 4 bases at V and 6 bases at J, leaving 5 bases unmatched. CDR3 size: 15 residues. Germline V gene sequence: CDR1 SGHRS, CDR2 YFSETQ.

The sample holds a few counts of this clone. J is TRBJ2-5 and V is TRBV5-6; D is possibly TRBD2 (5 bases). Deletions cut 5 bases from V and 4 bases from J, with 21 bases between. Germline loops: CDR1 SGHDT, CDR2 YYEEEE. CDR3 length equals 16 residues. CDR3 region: CASRESIRDIGETQYF. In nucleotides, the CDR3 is TGTGCCAGCAGGGAAAGCATCCGGGATATAGGAGAGACCCAGTACTTC.

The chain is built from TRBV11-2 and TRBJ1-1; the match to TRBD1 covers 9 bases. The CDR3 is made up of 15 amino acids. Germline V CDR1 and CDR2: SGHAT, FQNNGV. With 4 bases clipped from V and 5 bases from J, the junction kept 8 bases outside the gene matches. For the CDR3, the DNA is TGTGCCAGCAGCTCAGGGACAGGGTTGTTGACTGAAGCTTTCTTT. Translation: CASSSGTGLLTEAFF.

The CDR3: CSVESSTPNTGELFF. In DNA form, the CDR3 reads TGCAGCGTTGAATCTTCTACTCCGAACACCGGGGAGCTGTTTTTT. The chain couples TRBV29-1 to TRBJ2-2, with D unclear. Germline assignment: CDR1 SQVTM and CDR2 ANQGSEA. V shed 2 bases and J shed 0 bases, with 10 bases lying between them. The CDR3 totals 15 residues.

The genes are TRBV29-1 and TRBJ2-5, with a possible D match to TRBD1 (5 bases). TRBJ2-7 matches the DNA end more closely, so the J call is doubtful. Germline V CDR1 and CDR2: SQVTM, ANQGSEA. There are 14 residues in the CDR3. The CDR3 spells CSVGGRARAVEQYF. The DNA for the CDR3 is TGCAGCGTTGGGGGCCGAGCCAGGGCGGTCGAGCAGTACTTC.

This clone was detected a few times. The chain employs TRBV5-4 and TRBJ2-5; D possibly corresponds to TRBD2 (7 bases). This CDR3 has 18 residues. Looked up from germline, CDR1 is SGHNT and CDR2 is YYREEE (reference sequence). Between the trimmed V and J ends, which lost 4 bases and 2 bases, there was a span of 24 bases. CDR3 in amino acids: CASSKVAGGLSHQETQYF. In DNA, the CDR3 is TGTGCCAGCAGCAAGGTAGCCGGGGGGCTCTCCCATCAAGAGACCCAGTACTTC.

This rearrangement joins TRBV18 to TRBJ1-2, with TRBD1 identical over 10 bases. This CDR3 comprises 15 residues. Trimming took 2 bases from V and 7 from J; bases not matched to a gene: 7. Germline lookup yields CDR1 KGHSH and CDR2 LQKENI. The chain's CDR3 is CASSPGGQGLVGYTF. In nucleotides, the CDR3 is TGTGCCAGCTCACCAGGGGGACAGGGGCTTGTTGGCTACACCTTC.

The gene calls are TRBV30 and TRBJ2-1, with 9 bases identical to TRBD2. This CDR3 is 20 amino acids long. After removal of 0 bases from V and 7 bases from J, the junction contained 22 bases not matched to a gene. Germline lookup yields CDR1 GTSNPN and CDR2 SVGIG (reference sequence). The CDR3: CAWSVRAVLLASGNKNEQFF. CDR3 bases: TGTGCCTGGAGTGTAAGGGCCGTCCTGCTGGCTAGCGGGAATAAAAATGAGCAGTTCTTC.

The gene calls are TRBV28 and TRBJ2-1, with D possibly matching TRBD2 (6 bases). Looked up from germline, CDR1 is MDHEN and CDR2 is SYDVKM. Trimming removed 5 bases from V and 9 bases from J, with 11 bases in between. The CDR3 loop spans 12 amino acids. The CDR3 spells CASSPRELEQFF. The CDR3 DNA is TGTGCCAGCAGTCCACGGGAGCTTGAGCAGTTCTTC.

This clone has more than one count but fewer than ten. The CDR3 is CASSLETGSDYEQYF. CDR3 coding DNA: TGTGCCAGCAGCTTAGAGACAGGGAGCGACTACGAGCAGTACTTC. The gene calls are TRBV7-9 and TRBJ2-7; 7 bases agree with TRBD1. V gave up 1 base and J gave up 3 bases; unmatched junction bases: 6. The CDR3 is made up of 15 amino acids. CDR1 and CDR2 (germline): SEHNR, FQNEAQ (reference sequence).

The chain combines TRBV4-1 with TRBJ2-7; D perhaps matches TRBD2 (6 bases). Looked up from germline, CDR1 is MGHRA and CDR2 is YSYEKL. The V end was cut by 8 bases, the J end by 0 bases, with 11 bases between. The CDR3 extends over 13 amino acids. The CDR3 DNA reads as TGCGCCAGCGCGCTAGCGCACTCCTACGAGCAGTACTTC. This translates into CASALAHSYEQYF.

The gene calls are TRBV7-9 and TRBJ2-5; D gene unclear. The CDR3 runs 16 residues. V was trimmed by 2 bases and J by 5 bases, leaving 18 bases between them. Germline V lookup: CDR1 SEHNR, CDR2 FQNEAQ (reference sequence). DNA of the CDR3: TGTGCCAGCAGCTTAAAGGTGGGCAGGCATACGGAGACCCAGTACTTC. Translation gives CASSLKVGRHTETQYF.

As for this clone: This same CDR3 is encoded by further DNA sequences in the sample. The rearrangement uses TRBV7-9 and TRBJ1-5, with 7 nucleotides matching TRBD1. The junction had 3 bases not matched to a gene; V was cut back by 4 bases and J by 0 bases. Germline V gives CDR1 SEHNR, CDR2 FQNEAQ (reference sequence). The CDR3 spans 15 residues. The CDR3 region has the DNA TGTGCCAGCAGCTCAGGGGGATATAGCAATCAGCCCCAGCATTTT. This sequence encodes CASSSGGYSNQPQHF.

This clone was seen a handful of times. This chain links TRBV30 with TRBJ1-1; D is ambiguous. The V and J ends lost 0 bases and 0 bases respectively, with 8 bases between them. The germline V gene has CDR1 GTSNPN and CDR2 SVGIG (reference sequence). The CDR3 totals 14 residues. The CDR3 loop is CAWSVSSLNTEAFF. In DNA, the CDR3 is TGTGCCTGGAGTGTATCTAGTCTGAACACTGAAGCTTTCTTT.

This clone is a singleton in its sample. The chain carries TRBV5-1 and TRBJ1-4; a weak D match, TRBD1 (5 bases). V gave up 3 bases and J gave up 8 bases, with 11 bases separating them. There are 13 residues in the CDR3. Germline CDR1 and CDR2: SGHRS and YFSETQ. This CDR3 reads CASSYQGGEKLFF. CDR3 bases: TGCGCCAGCAGCTACCAGGGAGGCGAAAAACTGTTTTTT.

The CDR3 sequence is CASSFDRGHNGYTF. CDR3 in DNA: TGTGCCAGCAGCTTTGACAGGGGGCACAATGGCTACACCTTC. V and J are TRBV5-6 and TRBJ1-2; TRBD1 matches 10 bases. The germline V gene encodes CDR1 SGHDT and CDR2 YYEEEE. V lost 2 bases to trimming and J lost 6 bases; unmatched junction nucleotides: 4. The CDR3 is made up of 14 amino acids. The full variable domain, completed using reference TRBV5-6 and TRBJ1-2, is DAGVTQSPTHLIKTRGQQVTLRCSPKSGHDTVSWYQQALGQGPQFIFQYYEEEERQRGNFPDRFSGHQFPNYSSELNVNALLLGDSALYLCASSFDRGHNGYTFGSGTRLTVV.

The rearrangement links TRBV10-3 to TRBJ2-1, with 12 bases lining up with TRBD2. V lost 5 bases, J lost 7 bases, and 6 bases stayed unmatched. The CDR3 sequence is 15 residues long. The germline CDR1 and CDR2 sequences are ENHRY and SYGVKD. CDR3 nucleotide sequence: TGTGCCATCAGTATGACTAGCGGGAGCCTTAATGAGCAGTTCTTC. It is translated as CAISMTSGSLNEQFF.

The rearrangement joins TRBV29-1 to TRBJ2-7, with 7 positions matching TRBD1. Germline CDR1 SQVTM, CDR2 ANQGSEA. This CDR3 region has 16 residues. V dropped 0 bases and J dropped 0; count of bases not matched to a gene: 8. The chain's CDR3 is CSVEDQIRTGSYEQYF. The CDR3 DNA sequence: TGCAGCGTTGAAGATCAAATCAGGACAGGCTCCTACGAGCAGTACTTC.

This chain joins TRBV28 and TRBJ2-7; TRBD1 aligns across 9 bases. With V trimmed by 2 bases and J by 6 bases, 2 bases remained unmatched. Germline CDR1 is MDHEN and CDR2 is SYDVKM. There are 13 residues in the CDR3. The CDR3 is CASSLRDRVEQYF. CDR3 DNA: TGTGCCAGCAGTTTAAGGGACAGGGTCGAGCAGTACTTC.

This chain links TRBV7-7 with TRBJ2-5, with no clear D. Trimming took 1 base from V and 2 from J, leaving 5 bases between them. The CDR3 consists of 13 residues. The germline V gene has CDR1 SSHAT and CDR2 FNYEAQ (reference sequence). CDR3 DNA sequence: TGTGCCAGCAGCTTAGACAGACAAGAGACCCAGTACTTC. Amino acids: CASSLDRQETQYF.

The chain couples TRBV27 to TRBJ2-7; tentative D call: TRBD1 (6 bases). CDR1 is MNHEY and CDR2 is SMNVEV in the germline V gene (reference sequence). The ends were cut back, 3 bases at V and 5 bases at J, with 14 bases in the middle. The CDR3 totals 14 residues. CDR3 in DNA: TGTGCCAGCAGTTTTCAGGGGATTTGGGACGAGCAGTACTTC. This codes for CASSFQGIWDEQYF.